This TCR beta chain was identified during a study of CD8+CD57+ T cells in acquired aplastic anemia. The template for TCR beta VDJ and CDR3 sequence profiling was genomic DNA. MiXCR, applied by TCRdb to the reads, yields one record per CDR3 protein. Of hundreds of thousands of distinct CDR3 sequences listed, approximately 32% are singletons. Study observations and caveats: Patients and healthy controls showed no significant CD8+ Simpson's diversity difference. The study identified twenty-nine CD8+ CDR3 sequences shared by patients and controls.

Individuals selected for sequencing had exhibited CD8+CD57+ cell expansion on flow cytometry. Many counts were recorded for this clonotype. Its target is not known. The source material was sorted CD4+, CD8+, or CD8+CD57+ T cells (not recorded which) from PBMCs. The TCR was taken from a human donor with aplastic anemia.

CDR3 in amino acids: CASTIRTGSGEKLFF. In DNA, the CDR3 is TGTGCCAGCACCATCCGGACAGGGAGTGGTGAAAAACTGTTTTTT. V usage is TRBV2 and J usage is TRBJ1-4, with 8 bases lining up with TRBD1. The CDR3 length is 15 residues. Germline CDR1 reads SNHLY; CDR2 reads FYNNEI. After removal of 7 bases from V and 7 bases from J, the junction contained 11 bases not matched to a gene.